The rows below give T cell receptor beta chains drawn from one sample of a study of cytomegalovirus exposure and HLA in healthy donors. Method: immunoSEQ multiplex PCR; TCRdb's copy keeps in-frame clones and lacks some. The data show about 120,000 clones, with 75% to 90% seen just once and around 8.9% held by the top ten. Sequencing was performed on PBMCs. The receptors were sampled from a man aged 25-45 years in good health and CMV-seropositive. The CDR3 runs from the conserved cysteine through the conserved F or W. Fields, in order: V gene, clone size, J gene, D gene, CDR3 length, CDR3 DNA, CDR3 protein. The D gene is left open where the match is weak. Size is omitted from some rows. Given values are once, few, many or a class for expanded clones.

v_call: TRBV7-6
clone_size: NA
j_call: TRBJ1-6
d_call: NA
cdr3_length: 16
cdr3_nt: TGTGCCAGCAGCTCGGAAGTAGGGGCAAGTAATTCACCCCTCCACTTT
cdr3_aa: CASSSEVGASNSPLHF

v_call: TRBV6-1
clone_size: NA
j_call: TRBJ1-1
d_call: TRBD1
cdr3_length: 13
cdr3_nt: TGTGCCAGCAGCGACAGGGGGGTCACTGAAGCTTTCTTT
cdr3_aa: CASSDRGVTEAFF

v_call: TRBV28
clone_size: NA
j_call: TRBJ1-5
d_call: NA
cdr3_length: 14
cdr3_nt: TGTGCCAGCAGTTTTGAGGACAGTAATCAGCCCCAGCATTTT
cdr3_aa: CASSFEDSNQPQHF

v_call: TRBV6-6
clone_size: NA
j_call: TRBJ1-1
d_call: NA
cdr3_length: 15
cdr3_nt: TGTGCCAGCAGTTACCCGCTGCGGGGTGACACTGAAGCTTTCTTT
cdr3_aa: CASSYPLRGDTEAFF

v_call: TRBV29-1
clone_size: NA
j_call: TRBJ1-1
d_call: TRBD1
cdr3_length: 12
cdr3_nt: TGCAGCGCACAGGGGGGGGACACTGAAGCTTTCTTT
cdr3_aa: CSAQGGDTEAFF

v_call: TRBV19
clone_size: NA
j_call: TRBJ1-5
d_call: NA
cdr3_length: 16
cdr3_nt: TGTGCCAGTAGTATAGACCAGGGGAGGGCCAATCAGCCCCAGCATTTT
cdr3_aa: CASSIDQGRANQPQHF

v_call: TRBV12-5
clone_size: few
j_call: TRBJ2-5
d_call: NA
cdr3_length: 13
cdr3_nt: TGTGCTAGTGGTTTTCGGCCGGGGGAGACCCAGTACTTC
cdr3_aa: CASGFRPGETQYF

v_call: TRBV6-6
clone_size: NA
j_call: TRBJ2-3
d_call: NA
cdr3_length: 15
cdr3_nt: TGTGCCAGCAGTTACATGGGGGCTAGCACAGATACGCAGTATTTT
cdr3_aa: CASSYMGASTDTQYF

v_call: TRBV11-3
clone_size: NA
j_call: TRBJ2-7
d_call: NA
cdr3_length: 14
cdr3_nt: TGTGCCAGCAGCTTAGACGGGAGAAACTACGAGCAGTACTTC
cdr3_aa: CASSLDGRNYEQYF

v_call: TRBV12-5
clone_size: NA
j_call: TRBJ1-4
d_call: NA
cdr3_length: 16
cdr3_nt: TGTGCTAGTGGTTTGGGACAGTCCCAAACTAATGAAAAACTGTTTTTT
cdr3_aa: CASGLGQSQTNEKLFF